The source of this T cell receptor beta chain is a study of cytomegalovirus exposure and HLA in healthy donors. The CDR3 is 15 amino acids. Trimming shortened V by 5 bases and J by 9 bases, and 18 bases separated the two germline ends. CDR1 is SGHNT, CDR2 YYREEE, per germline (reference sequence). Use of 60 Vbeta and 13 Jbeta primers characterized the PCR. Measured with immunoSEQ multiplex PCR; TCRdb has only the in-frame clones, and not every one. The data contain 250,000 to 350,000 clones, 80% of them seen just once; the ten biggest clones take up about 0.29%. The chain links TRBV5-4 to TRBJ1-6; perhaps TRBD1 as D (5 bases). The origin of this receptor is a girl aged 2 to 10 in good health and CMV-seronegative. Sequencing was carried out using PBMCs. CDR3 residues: CASRPGGSLSSPLHF. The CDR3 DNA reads TGTGCCAGCAGGCCCGGGGGGTCCCTCTCTTCACCCCTCCACTTT. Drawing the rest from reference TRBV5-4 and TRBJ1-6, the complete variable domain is ETGVTQSPTHLIKTRGQQVTLRCSSQSGHNTVSWYQQALGQGPQFIFQYYREEENGRGNFPPRFSGLQFPNYSSELNVNALELDDSALYLCASRPGGSLSSPLHFGNGTRLTVT.